Below are 2 T cell receptor beta chains sequenced from a single sample in a study of OX40 agonist ivuxolimab in advanced cancers. The table came from immunoSEQ multiplex PCR; TCRdb's copy has only in-frame clones and leaves some out. The table has 45,000 to 60,000 clones, approximately 91% seen once. The sequencing here drew on CD4+ or CD8+ T cells sorted from blood, taken in a trial of the OX40 agonist ivuxolimab. These receptors were collected from an adult with an advanced solid tumor such as melanoma, head and neck, liver or kidney cancer.

This chain uses TRBV4-2 with TRBJ2-7, with a possible D match to TRBD2 (5 bases). V was shortened by 0 bases and J by 6 bases, with 12 bases between the two germline ends. This CDR3 has 14 residues. Germline V lookup: CDR1 LGHNA, CDR2 YNFKEQ. The CDR3 region has the DNA TGTGCCAGCAGCCAAGACCCGGGATCGGGCGAGCAGTACTTC. Its protein product is CASSQDPGSGEQYF.

The genes are TRBV5-6 and TRBJ1-3, with a tentative D call TRBD1 (5 bases). The CDR3 totals 16 residues. Trimming took off 4 bases at V and 2 bases at J, with 16 bases between the two ends. Germline loops: CDR1 SGHDT, CDR2 YYEEEE. The CDR3 region is CASSPGGEPTGNTIYF. The CDR3 nucleotides are TGTGCCAGCAGCCCTGGGGGGGAACCGACTGGAAACACCATATATTTT. The full variable domain, with the rest looked up from reference TRBV5-6 and TRBJ1-3, is DAGVTQSPTHLIKTRGQQVTLRCSPKSGHDTVSWYQQALGQGPQFIFQYYEEEERQRGNFPDRFSGHQFPNYSSELNVNALLLGDSALYLCASSPGGEPTGNTIYFGEGSWLTVV.